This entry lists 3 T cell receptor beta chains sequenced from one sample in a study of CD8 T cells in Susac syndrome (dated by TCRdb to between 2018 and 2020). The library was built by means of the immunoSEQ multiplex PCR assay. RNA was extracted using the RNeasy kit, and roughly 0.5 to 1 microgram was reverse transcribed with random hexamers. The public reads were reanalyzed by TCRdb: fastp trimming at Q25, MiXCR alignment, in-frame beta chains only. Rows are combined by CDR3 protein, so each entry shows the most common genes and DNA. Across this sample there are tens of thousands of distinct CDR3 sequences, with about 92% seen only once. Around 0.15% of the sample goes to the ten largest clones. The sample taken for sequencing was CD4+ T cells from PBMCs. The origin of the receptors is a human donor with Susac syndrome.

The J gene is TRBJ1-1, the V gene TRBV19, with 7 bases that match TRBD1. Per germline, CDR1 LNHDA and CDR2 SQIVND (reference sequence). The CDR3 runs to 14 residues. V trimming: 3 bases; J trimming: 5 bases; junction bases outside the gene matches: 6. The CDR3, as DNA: TGTGCCAGTAGTATTCTACAGGGGAGGACTGAAGCTTTCTTT. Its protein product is CASSILQGRTEAFF.

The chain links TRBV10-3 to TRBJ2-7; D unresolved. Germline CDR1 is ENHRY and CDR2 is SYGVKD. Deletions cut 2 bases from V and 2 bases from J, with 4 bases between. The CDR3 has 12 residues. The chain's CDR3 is CAISETAYEQYF. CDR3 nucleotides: TGTGCCATCAGTGAGACAGCCTACGAGCAGTACTTC.

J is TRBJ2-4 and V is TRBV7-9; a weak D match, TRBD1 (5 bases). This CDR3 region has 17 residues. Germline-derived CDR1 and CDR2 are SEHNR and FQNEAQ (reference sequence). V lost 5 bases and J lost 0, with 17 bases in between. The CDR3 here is CASSNIDLQGAKNIQYF. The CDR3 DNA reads TGTGCCAGCAGCAATATAGACCTCCAGGGAGCCAAAAACATTCAGTACTTC.